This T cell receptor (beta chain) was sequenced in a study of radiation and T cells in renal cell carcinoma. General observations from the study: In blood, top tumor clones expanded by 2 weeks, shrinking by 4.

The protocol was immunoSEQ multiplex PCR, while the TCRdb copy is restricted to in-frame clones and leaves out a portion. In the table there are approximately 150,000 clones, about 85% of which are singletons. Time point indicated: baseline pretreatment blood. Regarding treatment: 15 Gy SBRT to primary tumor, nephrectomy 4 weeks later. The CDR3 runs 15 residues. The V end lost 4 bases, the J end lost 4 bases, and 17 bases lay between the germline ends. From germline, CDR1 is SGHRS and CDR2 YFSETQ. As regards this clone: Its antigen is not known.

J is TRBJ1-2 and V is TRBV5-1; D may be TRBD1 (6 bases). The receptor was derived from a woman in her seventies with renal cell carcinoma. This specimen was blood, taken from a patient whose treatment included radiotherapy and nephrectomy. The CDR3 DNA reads TGCGCCAGCAGCCTACCTAGGGACAACGCCTATGGCTACACCTTC. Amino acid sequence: CASSLPRDNAYGYTF.